This T cell receptor beta chain was identified in a study of T-cell memory formation after mild COVID-19. Study conclusions and caveats: Researchers found some responding clones in pre-infection memory, a sign that cross-reactive memory joined.

TCRdb ran MiXCR on the 5' RACE reads and lists one entry per CDR3 protein. The table lists under 450,000 distinct CDR3 sequences, 20% to 25% of them singletons, with roughly a fifth in the top ten. A word on this clonotype: Antigen specificity is unknown.

The sequence derives from a man aged 18 to 29 who had mild COVID-19 (a few samples of this study predate the infection). Cell type and time point are not known. The sample taken for sequencing was PBMCs or a T cell subset sorted from them (not recorded which).

The CDR3 reads CASSFLDRVPYEQFF. In nucleotides, the CDR3 is TGCGCCAGCAGCTTCCTGGACAGGGTCCCGTATGAGCAGTTCTTC. The chain has TRBV5-1 and TRBJ2-1, with 8 bases aligning to TRBD1. Trimming at V came to 2 bases and at J to 8 bases, leaving 9 bases not matched to a gene. This CDR3 spans 15 amino acids. The germline V gene encodes CDR1 SGHRS and CDR2 YFSETQ.